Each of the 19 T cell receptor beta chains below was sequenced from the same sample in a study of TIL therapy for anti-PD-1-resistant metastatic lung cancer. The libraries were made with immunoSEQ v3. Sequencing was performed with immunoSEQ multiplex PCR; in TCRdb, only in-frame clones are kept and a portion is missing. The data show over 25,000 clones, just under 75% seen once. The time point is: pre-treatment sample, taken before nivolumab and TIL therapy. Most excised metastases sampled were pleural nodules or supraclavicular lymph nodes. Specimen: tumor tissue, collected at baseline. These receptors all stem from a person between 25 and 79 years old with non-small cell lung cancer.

Here the CDR3 DNA reads TGTGCCAGCAGCTTTCGCGCGGGGTACGAGCAGTACTTC. It translates to CASSFRAGYEQYF. V and J are TRBV11-2 and TRBJ2-7; perhaps TRBD2 as D (6 bases). CDR3 length: 13 residues. CDR1 is SGHAT and CDR2 is FQNNGV in the germline V gene. V lost 3 bases, J lost 4 bases, and 10 bases lay in between.

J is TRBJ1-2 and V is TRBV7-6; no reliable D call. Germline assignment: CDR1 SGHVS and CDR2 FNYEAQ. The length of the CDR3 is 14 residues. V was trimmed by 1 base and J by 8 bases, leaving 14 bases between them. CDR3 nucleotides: TGTGCCAGCAGCTTAGACCCGGGAGTGGGCGGCTACACCTTC. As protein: CASSLDPGVGGYTF.

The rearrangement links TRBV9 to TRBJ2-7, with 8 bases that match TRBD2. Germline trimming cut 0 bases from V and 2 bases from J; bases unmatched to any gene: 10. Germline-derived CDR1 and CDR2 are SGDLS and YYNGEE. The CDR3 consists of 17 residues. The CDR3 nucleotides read TGTGCCAGCAGCGTAGCTTCTATGGCTAGCGGGCCCTACGAGCAGTACTTC. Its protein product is CASSVASMASGPYEQYF.

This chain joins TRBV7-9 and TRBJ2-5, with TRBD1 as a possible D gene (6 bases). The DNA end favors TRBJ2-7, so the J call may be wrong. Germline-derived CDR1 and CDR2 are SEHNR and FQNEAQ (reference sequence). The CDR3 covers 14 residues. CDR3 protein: CASSFQGLYYEQYF. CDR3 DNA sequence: TGTGCCAGCAGCTTCCAGGGGCTGTATTACGAGCAGTACTTC.

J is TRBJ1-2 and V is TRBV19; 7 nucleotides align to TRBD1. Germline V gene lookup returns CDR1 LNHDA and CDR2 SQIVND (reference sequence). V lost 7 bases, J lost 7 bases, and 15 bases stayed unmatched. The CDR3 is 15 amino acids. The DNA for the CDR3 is TGTGCCAGTAAGGGGGACAGTCAGTTTTCAGGTGGCTACACCTTC. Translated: CASKGDSQFSGGYTF.

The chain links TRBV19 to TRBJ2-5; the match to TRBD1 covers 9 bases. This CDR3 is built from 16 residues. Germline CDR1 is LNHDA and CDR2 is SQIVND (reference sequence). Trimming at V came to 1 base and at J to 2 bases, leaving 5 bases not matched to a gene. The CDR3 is CASSIGHGQGQETQYF. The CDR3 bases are TGTGCCAGTAGTATAGGGCATGGACAGGGGCAAGAGACCCAGTACTTC.

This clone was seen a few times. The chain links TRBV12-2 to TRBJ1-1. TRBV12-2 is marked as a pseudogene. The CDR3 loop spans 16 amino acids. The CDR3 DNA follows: TGTGCAAGTCGCTCATTAGAGGGAGGGGGCAACACTGAAGCTTTCTTT. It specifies CASRSLEGGGNTEAFF.

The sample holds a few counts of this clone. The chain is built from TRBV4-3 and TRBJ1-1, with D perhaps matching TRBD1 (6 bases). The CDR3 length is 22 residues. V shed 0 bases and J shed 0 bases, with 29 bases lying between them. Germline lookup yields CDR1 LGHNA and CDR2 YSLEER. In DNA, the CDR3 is TGCGCCAGCAGCCAAGATCGAGCTCCCTGGGCCAGGGGTGGACTGATGAACACTGAAGCTTTCTTT. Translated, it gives CASSQDRAPWARGGLMNTEAFF.

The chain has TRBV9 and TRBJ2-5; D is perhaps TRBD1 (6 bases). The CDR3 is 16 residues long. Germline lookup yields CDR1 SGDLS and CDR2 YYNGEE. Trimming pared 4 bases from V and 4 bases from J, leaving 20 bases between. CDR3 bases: TGTGCCAGCAGCATACCGGGACACCCAACCCTAGAGACCCAGTACTTC. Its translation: CASSIPGHPTLETQYF.

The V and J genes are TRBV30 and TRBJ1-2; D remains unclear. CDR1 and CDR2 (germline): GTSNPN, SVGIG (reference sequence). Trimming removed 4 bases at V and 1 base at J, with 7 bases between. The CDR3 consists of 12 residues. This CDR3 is CAWIAVNYGYTF. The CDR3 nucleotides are TGTGCCTGGATAGCAGTTAACTATGGCTACACCTTC.

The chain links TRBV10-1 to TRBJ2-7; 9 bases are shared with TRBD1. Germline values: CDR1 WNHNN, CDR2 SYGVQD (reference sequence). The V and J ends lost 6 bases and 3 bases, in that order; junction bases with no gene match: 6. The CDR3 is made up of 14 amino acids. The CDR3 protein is CASSHGTGSYEQYF. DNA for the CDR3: TGCGCCAGCAGCCACGGGACAGGGAGCTACGAGCAGTACTTC.

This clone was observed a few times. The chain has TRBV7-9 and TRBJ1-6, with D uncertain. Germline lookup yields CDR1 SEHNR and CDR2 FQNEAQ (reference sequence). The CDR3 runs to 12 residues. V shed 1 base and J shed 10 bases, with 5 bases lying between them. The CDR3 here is CASSLGQSPLHF. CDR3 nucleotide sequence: TGTGCCAGCAGCTTAGGGCAGTCACCCCTCCACTTT.

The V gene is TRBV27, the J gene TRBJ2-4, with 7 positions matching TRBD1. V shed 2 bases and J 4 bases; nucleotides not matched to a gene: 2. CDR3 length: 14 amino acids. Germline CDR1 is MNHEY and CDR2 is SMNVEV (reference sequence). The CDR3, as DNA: TGTGCCAGCAGTTTAGACAGGGCAAAAAACATTCAGTACTTC. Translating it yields CASSLDRAKNIQYF.

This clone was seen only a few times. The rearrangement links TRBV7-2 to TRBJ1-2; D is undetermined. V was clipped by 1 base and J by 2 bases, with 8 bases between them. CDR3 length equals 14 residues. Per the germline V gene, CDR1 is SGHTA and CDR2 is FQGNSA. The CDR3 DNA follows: TGTGCCAGCAGCTTAGGGCCGGGGAACTATGGCTACACCTTC. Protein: CASSLGPGNYGYTF. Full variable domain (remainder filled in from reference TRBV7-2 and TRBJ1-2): GAGVSQSPSNKVTEKGKDVELRCDPISGHTALYWYRQSLGQGLEFLIYFQGNSAPDKSGLPSDRFSAERTGGSVSTLTIQRTQQEDSAVYLCASSLGPGNYGYTFGSGTRLTVV.

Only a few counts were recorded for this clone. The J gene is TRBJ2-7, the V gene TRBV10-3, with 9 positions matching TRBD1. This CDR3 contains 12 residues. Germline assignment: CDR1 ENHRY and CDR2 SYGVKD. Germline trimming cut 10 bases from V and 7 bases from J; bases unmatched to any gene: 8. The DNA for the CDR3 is TGTGCCACTAATACAGGGGGCGGTGAGCAGTACTTC. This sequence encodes CATNTGGGEQYF.

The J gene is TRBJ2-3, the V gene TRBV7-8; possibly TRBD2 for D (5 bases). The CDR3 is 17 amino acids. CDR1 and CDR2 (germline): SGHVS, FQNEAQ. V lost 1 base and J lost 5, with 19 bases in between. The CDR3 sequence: CASSLDRNPRVRDTQYF. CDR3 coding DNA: TGTGCCAGCAGCTTAGATAGGAACCCGAGGGTCCGAGATACGCAGTATTTT.

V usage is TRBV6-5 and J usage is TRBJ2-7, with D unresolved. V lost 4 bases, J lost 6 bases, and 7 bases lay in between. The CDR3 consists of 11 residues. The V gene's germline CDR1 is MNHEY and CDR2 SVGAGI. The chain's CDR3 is CASSLGSEQYF. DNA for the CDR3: TGTGCCAGCAGTTTGGGTTCCGAGCAGTACTTC.

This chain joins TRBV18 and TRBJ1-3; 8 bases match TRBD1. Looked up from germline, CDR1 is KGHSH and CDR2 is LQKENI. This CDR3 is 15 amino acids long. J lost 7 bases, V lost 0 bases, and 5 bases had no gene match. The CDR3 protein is CASSPPRQGANTIYF. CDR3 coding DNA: TGTGCCAGCTCACCACCGCGGCAGGGGGCCAACACCATATATTTT. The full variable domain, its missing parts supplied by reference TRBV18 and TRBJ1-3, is NAGVMQNPRHLVRRRGQEARLRCSPMKGHSHVYWYRQLPEEGLKFMVYLQKENIIDESGMPKERFSAEFPKEGPSILRIQQVVRGDSAAYFCASSPPRQGANTIYFGEGSWLTVV.

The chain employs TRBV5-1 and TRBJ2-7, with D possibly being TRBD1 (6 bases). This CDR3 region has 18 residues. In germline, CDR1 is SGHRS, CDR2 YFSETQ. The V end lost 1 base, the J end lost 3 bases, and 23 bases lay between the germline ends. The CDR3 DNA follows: TGCGCCAGCAGCTTGTATCTCGGTAACCAACAGGGTATCTACGAGCAGTACTTC. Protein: CASSLYLGNQQGIYEQYF.